This T cell receptor beta chain was profiled in a study of blood T cell repertoires in COVID-19. Across the study: Acute-phase and convalescent COVID-19 samples originated in the United States, Italy and Spain. T cells, B-cell-depleted T cells, or PBMCs supplied cDNA or gDNA.

CDR1 and CDR2 (germline): SGHVS, FNYEAQ. The CDR3 length is 17 residues. J was trimmed by 5 bases and V by 4 bases; bases with no gene match: 7. As originally analysed: How many nucleated cells were present was estimated from reference gene primer amplification. Using immunoSEQ multiplex PCR, the repertoire was profiled, and TCRdb retains in-frame clones only, with some absent. V, J and clone size were drawn from that table, and D and trimming were deduced from the DNA. Counted here are under 200,000 clones, more than 80% occurring once; the ten biggest clones make up 0.5% to 0.55%. This TCR was sampled from a man in his forties or fifties with acute or convalescent COVID-19. The chain carries TRBV7-6 and TRBJ2-2; 13 bases map to TRBD2. Sequenced: peripheral blood. CDR3 sequence reads: CASSSGTSGEPTGELFF. In DNA, the CDR3 is TGTGCCAGCAGCTCCGGGACTAGCGGGGAACCTACCGGGGAGCTGTTTTTT.